The clone carrying this T cell receptor (beta chain) was counted once. Its antigen remains unidentified. V lost 8 bases, J lost 0 bases, and 17 bases stayed unmatched. Germline V gene lookup returns CDR1 GTSNPN and CDR2 SVGIG (reference sequence). The CDR3 is 18 residues long. Sequenced by immunoSEQ multiplex PCR; TCRdb stores in-frame clones only, minus some. Of more than 1.2 million clones in the sample, roughly 98.5% were seen once. These data originate in a study of shared clonotypes between healthy human individuals. Study-level findings and limits: Across subsets, estimated richness was generally greater for naive than for memory populations.

Adult donors, all healthy and HIV-negative, had no recent acute infections or vaccinations. In the CD4+ fraction, cells were divided into CD45RA+ naive and CD45RA-negative memory subsets. This receptor was taken from a man aged 25-45 years in good health. The V call is TRBV30, the J call TRBJ2-1; the match to TRBD2 covers 9 bases. Material for sequencing was naive CD4+ T cells sorted from blood. Subset given: CD45RA+ positively selected. The CDR3 reads CAGKHLFTSGRSYNEQFF. CDR3 DNA sequence: TGTGCCGGGAAACACCTCTTCACTAGCGGGCGCTCCTACAATGAGCAGTTCTTC.